Following are 10 T cell receptor beta chains from one sample sequenced in a study of T cell responses to AZD1222 COVID-19 vaccine. The data were produced by immunoSEQ multiplex PCR, yet TCRdb's version contains in-frame clones alone and is incomplete. The sample has some 180,000 clones; around 94% are singletons. Source: peripheral blood, taken on day 0 of AZD1222 vaccination. The receptors here all came from an adult in good health.

The chain joins TRBV5-5 to TRBJ2-1; D possibly uses TRBD1 or TRBD2 (5 bases each). The germline V and J ends were trimmed by 4 bases and 0 bases, with 11 bases remaining between them. CDR1 and CDR2 from the germline V gene are SGHKS and YYEKEE (reference sequence). The CDR3 contains 15 residues. CDR3 region: CASSRDLSSYNEQFF. In DNA, the CDR3 is TGTGCCAGCAGCCGGGACCTGAGCTCCTACAATGAGCAGTTCTTC. The full variable domain, rest sourced from reference TRBV5-5 and TRBJ2-1, is DAGVTQSPTHLIKTRGQQVTLRCSPISGHKSVSWYQQVLGQGPQFIFQYYEKEERGRGNFPDRFSARQFPNYSSELNVNALLLGDSALYLCASSRDLSSYNEQFFGPGTRLTVL.

The chain has TRBV28 and TRBJ2-4; possible D gene TRBD2, 5 bases. V was shortened by 5 bases and J by 7 bases, with 15 bases between the two germline ends. The germline V gene encodes CDR1 MDHEN and CDR2 SYDVKM. This CDR3 has 14 residues. This CDR3 reads CASSPRDLGNIQYF. The CDR3 nucleotides read TGTGCCAGCAGTCCCCGGGATTTAGGGAACATTCAGTACTTC.

This sequence joins TRBV5-1 and TRBJ1-1; 10 bases are shared with TRBD1. This CDR3 comprises 16 residues. Unmatched junction bases numbered 4, after V lost 0 bases and J lost 2 bases. The germline CDR1 and CDR2 sequences are SGHRS and YFSETQ. This chain's CDR3 is CASSLVGQGVNTEAFF. The CDR3 DNA sequence: TGCGCCAGCAGCTTGGTCGGACAGGGGGTAAACACTGAAGCTTTCTTT. The full variable domain, with the rest looked up from reference TRBV5-1 and TRBJ1-1, is KAGVTQTPRYLIKTRGQQVTLSCSPISGHRSVSWYQQTPGQGLQFLFEYFSETQRNKGNFPGRFSGRQFSNSRSEMNVSTLELGDSALYLCASSLVGQGVNTEAFFGQGTRLTVV.

The chain has TRBV12-3 or TRBV12-4 and TRBJ1-5; D gene ambiguous. The ends were cut back, 2 bases at V and 7 bases at J, with 9 bases in the middle. The CDR3 extends over 13 amino acids. This CDR3 reads CASSLSGIQPQHF. DNA of the CDR3: TGTGCCAGCAGTTTAAGTGGGATCCAGCCCCAGCATTTT.

This clone was counted once. This rearrangement joins TRBV2 to TRBJ1-5; TRBD1 is a possible D gene (5 bases). This CDR3 has 14 residues. V lost 6 bases and J lost 4, with 13 bases in between. Per the germline V gene, CDR1 is SNHLY and CDR2 is FYNNEI. The CDR3 region has the DNA TGTGCCAGCAGCGCGGACACCATGAATCAGCCCCAGCATTTT. As protein: CASSADTMNQPQHF.

The genes are TRBV6-5 and TRBJ1-6, with D tentatively TRBD1 (5 bases). This CDR3 has 13 amino acids. Germline values: CDR1 MNHEY, CDR2 SVGAGI. V was clipped by 8 bases and J by 2 bases, with 7 bases between them. CDR3 residues: CASSGTYNSPLHF. The CDR3 DNA is TGTGCCAGCTCAGGGACCTATAATTCACCCCTCCACTTT.

The rearrangement uses TRBV7-9 and TRBJ1-3; D call uncertain. V gave up 4 bases and J gave up 0 bases, with 16 bases separating them. The CDR3 has 17 residues. In germline, CDR1 is SEHNR, CDR2 FQNEAQ (reference sequence). The CDR3 DNA reads as TGTGCCAGCAGCTCCAAAGCTGACGTATACTCTGGAAACACCATATATTTT. Protein: CASSSKADVYSGNTIYF.

The chain combines TRBV7-9 with TRBJ2-1; TRBD1 matches at 11 bases. Unmatched junction bases numbered 7, after V lost 0 bases and J lost 9 bases. Germline V gives CDR1 SEHNR, CDR2 FQNEAQ (reference sequence). This CDR3 is 16 amino acids long. The CDR3 spells CASSLAFRTGGSEQFF. Written as DNA, the CDR3 is TGTGCCAGCAGCTTAGCGTTCCGGACAGGGGGCTCTGAGCAGTTCTTC.

V gene TRBV4-1 combines with J gene TRBJ1-1; the D gene is possibly TRBD1 (6 bases). CDR3 size: 14 residues. The V gene's germline CDR1 is MGHRA and CDR2 YSYEKL. The V gene lost 7 bases and the J gene lost 2 bases, with 14 bases spanning the gap. The CDR3 bases are TGCGCCAGCACCGCGACAGGTATAAACACTGAAGCTTTCTTT. Residues: CASTATGINTEAFF.

The J gene is TRBJ2-7, the V gene TRBV19; D remains unclear. V lost 6 bases and J 5 bases, leaving 11 bases between the germline ends. Germline V gene data show CDR1 as LNHDA and CDR2 as SQIVND (reference sequence). The CDR3 has 12 amino acids. CDR3: CASSALPHEQYF. DNA for the CDR3: TGTGCCAGTAGCGCCCTGCCCCACGAGCAGTACTTC.